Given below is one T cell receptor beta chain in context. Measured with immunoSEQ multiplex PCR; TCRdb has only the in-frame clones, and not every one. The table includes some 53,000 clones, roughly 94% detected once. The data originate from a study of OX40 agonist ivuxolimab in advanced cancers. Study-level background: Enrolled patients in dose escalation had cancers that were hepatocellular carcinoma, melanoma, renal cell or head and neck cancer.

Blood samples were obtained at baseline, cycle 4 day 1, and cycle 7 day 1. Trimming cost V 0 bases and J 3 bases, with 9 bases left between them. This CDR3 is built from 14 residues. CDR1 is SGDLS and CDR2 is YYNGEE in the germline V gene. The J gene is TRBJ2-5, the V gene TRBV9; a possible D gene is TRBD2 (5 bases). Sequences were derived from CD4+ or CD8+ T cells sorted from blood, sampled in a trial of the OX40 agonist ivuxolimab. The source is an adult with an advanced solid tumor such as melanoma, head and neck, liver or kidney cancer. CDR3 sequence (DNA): TGTGCCAGCAGCGTAGGGCTAGCAGAAGAGACCCAGTACTTC. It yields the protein CASSVGLAEETQYF.